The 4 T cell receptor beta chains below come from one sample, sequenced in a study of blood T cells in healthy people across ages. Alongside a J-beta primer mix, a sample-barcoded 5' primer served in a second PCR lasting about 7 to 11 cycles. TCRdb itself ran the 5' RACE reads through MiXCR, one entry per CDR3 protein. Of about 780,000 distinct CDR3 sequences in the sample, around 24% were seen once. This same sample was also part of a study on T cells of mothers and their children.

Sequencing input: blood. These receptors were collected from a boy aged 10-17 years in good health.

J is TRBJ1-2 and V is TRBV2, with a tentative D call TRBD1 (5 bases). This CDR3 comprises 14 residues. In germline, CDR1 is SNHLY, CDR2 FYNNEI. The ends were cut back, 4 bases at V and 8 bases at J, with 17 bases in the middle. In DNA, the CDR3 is TGTGCCAGCAGTGCCGGGACCACCTTTGAAGGCTACACCTTC. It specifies CASSAGTTFEGYTF.

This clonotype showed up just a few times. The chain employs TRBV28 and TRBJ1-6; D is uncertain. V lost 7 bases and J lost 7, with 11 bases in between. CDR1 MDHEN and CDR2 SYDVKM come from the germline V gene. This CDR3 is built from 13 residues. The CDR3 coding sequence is TGTGCCAGCATTCAGCGAATAAATTCACCCCTCCACTTT. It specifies CASIQRINSPLHF. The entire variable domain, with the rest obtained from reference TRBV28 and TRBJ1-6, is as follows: DVKVTQSSRYLVKRTGEKVFLECVQDMDHENMFWYRQDPGLGLRLIYFSYDVKMKEKGDIPEGYSVSREKKERFSLILESASTNQTSMYLCASIQRINSPLHFGNGTRLTVT.

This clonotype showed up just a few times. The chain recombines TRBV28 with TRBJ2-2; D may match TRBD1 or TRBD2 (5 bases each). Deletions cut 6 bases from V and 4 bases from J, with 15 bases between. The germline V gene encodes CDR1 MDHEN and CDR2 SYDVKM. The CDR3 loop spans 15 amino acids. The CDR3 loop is CASSSTGAGTGELFF. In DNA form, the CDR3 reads TGTGCCAGCAGCAGCACCGGGGCCGGCACCGGGGAGCTGTTTTTT.

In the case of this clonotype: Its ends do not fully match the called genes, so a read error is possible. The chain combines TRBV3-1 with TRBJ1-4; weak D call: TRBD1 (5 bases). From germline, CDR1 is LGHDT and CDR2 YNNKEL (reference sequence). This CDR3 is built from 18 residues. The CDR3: CASSRRQLPFSTNEKLFF. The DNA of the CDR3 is TGTGCCAGCAGCCGCCGACAGCTTCCTTTTTCAACCAATGAAAAACTGTTTTTT.